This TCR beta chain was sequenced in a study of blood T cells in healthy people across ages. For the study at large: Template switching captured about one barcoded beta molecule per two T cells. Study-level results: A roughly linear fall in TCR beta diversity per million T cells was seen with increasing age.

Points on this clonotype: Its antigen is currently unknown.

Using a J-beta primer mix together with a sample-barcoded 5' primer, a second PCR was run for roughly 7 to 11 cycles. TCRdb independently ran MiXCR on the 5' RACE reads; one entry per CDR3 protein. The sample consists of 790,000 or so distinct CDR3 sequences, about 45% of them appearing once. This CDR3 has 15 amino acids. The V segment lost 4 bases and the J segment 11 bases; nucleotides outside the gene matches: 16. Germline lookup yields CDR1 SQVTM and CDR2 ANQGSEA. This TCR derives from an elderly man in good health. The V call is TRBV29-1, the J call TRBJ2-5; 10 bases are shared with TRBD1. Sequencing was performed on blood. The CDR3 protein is CSVASGTGVVNEQYF. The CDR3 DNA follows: TGCAGCGTTGCCTCTGGGACAGGGGTGGTCAATGAGCAGTACTTC. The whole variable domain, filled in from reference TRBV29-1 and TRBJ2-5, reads SAVISQKPSRDICQRGTSLTIQCQVDSQVTMMFWYRQQPGQSLTLIATANQGSEATYESGFVIDKFPISRPNLTFSTLTVSNMSPEDSSIYLCSVASGTGVVNEQYFGPGTRLLVL.